Shown below are 18 T cell receptor beta chains from a single sample sequenced in a study of T-cell reconstitution after alpha-beta-depleted transplantation in children. The TCRbeta library incorporated unique molecular identifiers. Using its own MiXCR run on the PCR reads, TCRdb lists one record per CDR3 protein. The sample contains 84,000 or so distinct CDR3 sequences, about 14% of which appear only once. The material was PBMCs, mostly from graft donor cells, obtained 180 days after TCRalphabeta/CD19-depleted stem cell transplant. Every receptor here comes from a male patient under 10 years old who had a stem cell transplant for acute lymphoblastic leukemia, so the T cells may come from the graft donor.

This clonotype was detected ten times or more. This rearrangement joins TRBV28 to TRBJ2-1; 8 nucleotides agree with TRBD1. The CDR3 length is 15 residues. CDR1 is MDHEN, CDR2 SYDVKM, per germline. V lost 5 bases to trimming and J lost 4 bases; unmatched junction nucleotides: 7. Written as DNA, the CDR3 is TGTGCCAGCAGTCGAACAGGGGGGAGGTACAATGAGCAGTTCTTC. This codes for CASSRTGGRYNEQFF.

A few counts support this clonotype. The gene calls are TRBV12-3 or TRBV12-4 and TRBJ1-5; the D gene is possibly TRBD1 (6 bases). CDR3 length: 16 amino acids. Deletions cut 2 bases from V and 2 bases from J, with 13 bases between. The DNA of the CDR3 is TGTGCCAGCAGTTTATCTGGGGGCGCCGGCAATCAGCCCCAGCATTTT. This codes for CASSLSGGAGNQPQHF.

This clonotype has ten or more counts. The chain combines TRBV7-2 with TRBJ1-2, with 8 bases that match TRBD1. J was trimmed by 3 bases and V by 5 bases; bases with no gene match: 11. Germline CDR1 SGHTA, CDR2 FQGNSA. This CDR3 spans 16 amino acids. The CDR3 sequence is CASSGRRGLTDYGYTF. The CDR3 DNA sequence: TGTGCCAGCAGCGGTCGCAGGGGGCTAACTGACTATGGCTACACCTTC.

In its sample, this clonotype was seen a few times. The rearrangement joins TRBV5-1 to TRBJ1-1, with D possibly TRBD1 on 6 matching bases. V was cut by 2 bases and J by 3 bases, with 17 bases left in between. CDR1 SGHRS and CDR2 YFSETQ come from the germline V gene. The CDR3 consists of 16 residues. In DNA, the CDR3 is TGCGCCAGCAGCTTCGGGAGAGGGGGGAGCGACACTGAAGCTTTCTTT. Translating gives CASSFGRGGSDTEAFF.

This clonotype came up a few times. The CDR3 nucleotides are TGTGCCAGCAGTTACAGGGGTCCCGGGGCCAACGTCCTGACTTTC. Its translation: CASSYRGPGANVLTF. V usage is TRBV12-3 or TRBV12-4 and J usage is TRBJ2-6, with 7 bases aligning to TRBD1. V lost 4 bases to trimming and J lost 4 bases; unmatched junction nucleotides: 4. The CDR3 runs to 15 residues.

The gene calls are TRBV18 and TRBJ1-6, with D possibly matching TRBD1 (5 bases). CDR1 KGHSH and CDR2 LQKENI come from the germline V gene. V was cut by 1 base and J by 7 bases, with 11 bases left in between. This CDR3 has 15 amino acids. This CDR3 reads CASSPQDIENSPLHF. The CDR3 DNA sequence: TGTGCCAGCTCACCACAGGACATAGAGAATTCACCCCTCCACTTT.

The sample holds many counts of this clonotype. The CDR3 sequence: CASSPGPYYEQYF. CDR3 coding DNA: TGTGCCAGCAGCCCCGGGCCGTACTACGAGCAGTACTTC. The gene calls are TRBV7-9 and TRBJ2-7; no clear D gene. Per the germline V gene, CDR1 is SEHNR and CDR2 is FQNEAQ (reference sequence). Trimming took 5 bases from V and 3 from J, leaving 11 bases between them. The CDR3 extends over 13 amino acids.

The chain links TRBV11-2 to TRBJ2-1; TRBD1 matches 12 bases. The CDR3 runs 18 residues. Germline CDR1 and CDR2: SGHAT and FQNNGV. J lost 6 bases, V lost 5 bases, and 14 bases had no gene match. The CDR3 DNA follows: TGTGCCAGCAGCCCCGGGACAGGGGGCCTAGCGGGGGTCAATGAGCAGTTCTTC. This codes for CASSPGTGGLAGVNEQFF. Filled out from reference TRBV11-2 and TRBJ2-1, the complete variable domain reads EAGVAQSPRYKIIEKRQSVAFWCNPISGHATLYWYQQILGQGPKLLIQFQNNGVVDDSQLPKDRFSAERLKGVDSTLKIQPAKLEDSAVYLCASSPGTGGLAGVNEQFFGPGTRLTVL.

The table lists this clonotype with a few counts. The chain links TRBV20-1 to TRBJ1-4; TRBD1 aligns across 10 bases. CDR3 length: 17 amino acids. V trimming: 0 bases; J trimming: 3 bases; junction bases outside the gene matches: 7. Germline CDR1 DFQATT, CDR2 SNEGSKA (reference sequence). In DNA, the CDR3 is TGCAGTGCTAGAGATAGTGACAGGGGGCTTCCTAATGAAAAACTGTTTTTT. Its translation is CSARDSDRGLPNEKLFF.

This clonotype is termed medium-sized. The chain links TRBV29-1 to TRBJ2-1, with 8 bases that match TRBD2. CDR1 and CDR2 (germline): SQVTM, ANQGSEA. Trimming removed 5 bases from V and 1 base from J; junction bases left unmatched: 7. The CDR3 is 15 residues long. CDR3 region: CSVRLAGKSYNEQFF. CDR3 bases: TGCAGCGTTAGGCTAGCGGGTAAATCCTACAATGAGCAGTTCTTC.

This clonotype came up many times. This chain joins TRBV20-1 and TRBJ2-2; D perhaps matches TRBD2 (5 bases). Germline V gives CDR1 DFQATT, CDR2 SNEGSKA (reference sequence). The CDR3 runs 16 residues. V was shortened by 0 bases and J by 3 bases, with 14 bases between the two germline ends. CDR3 residues: CSARDVRAPDTGELFF. The CDR3 DNA sequence: TGCAGTGCTAGAGATGTGAGGGCCCCGGACACCGGGGAGCTGTTTTTT.

J is TRBJ2-7 and V is TRBV5-6; the match to TRBD2 covers 9 bases. CDR3 length: 14 residues. V gave up 4 bases and J gave up 3 bases; unmatched junction bases: 5. Per germline, CDR1 SGHDT and CDR2 YYEEEE. CDR3 sequence: CASSVLAGYYEQYF. The DNA for the CDR3 is TGTGCCAGCAGCGTCCTAGCGGGGTACTACGAGCAGTACTTC.

The chain combines TRBV6-1 with TRBJ2-1; tentative D call: TRBD2 (5 bases). Trimming left V 1 base short and J 7 bases short, with 14 bases between. CDR3 length: 15 residues. Germline V lookup: CDR1 MNHNS, CDR2 SASEGT. The CDR3 reads CASSEGWERANEQFF. DNA of the CDR3: TGTGCCAGCAGTGAAGGGTGGGAGAGGGCAAATGAGCAGTTCTTC.

This clonotype has only a few counts. The chain combines TRBV6-1 with TRBJ1-2; possibly TRBD1 for D (5 bases). The CDR3 runs to 19 residues. Trimming took off 0 bases at V and 6 bases at J, with 26 bases between the two ends. Germline values: CDR1 MNHNS, CDR2 SASEGT. CDR3 DNA: TGTGCCAGCAGTGAAGCGCTTCTAGGGGCCTCGGGTGAAGCGGATGGCTACACCTTC. Translated, it gives CASSEALLGASGEADGYTF.

The chain links TRBV24-1 to TRBJ2-2; 10 bases align to TRBD1. V trimming: 4 bases; J trimming: 6 bases; junction bases outside the gene matches: 7. CDR1 is KGHDR, CDR2 SFDVKD, per germline. The CDR3 has 16 residues. The CDR3 sequence: CATSETGTGVSGELFF. For the CDR3, the DNA is TGTGCCACCAGTGAAACCGGGACAGGGGTTTCCGGGGAGCTGTTTTTT.

The rearrangement uses TRBV5-6 and TRBJ2-1, with D possibly being TRBD2 (6 bases). The CDR3 has 16 amino acids. In germline, CDR1 is SGHDT, CDR2 YYEEEE. V gave up 0 bases and J gave up 4 bases, with 14 bases separating them. The CDR3 DNA reads TGTGCCAGCAGCTTGGTCCTCGGAGGGGATTACAATGAGCAGTTCTTC. Residues: CASSLVLGGDYNEQFF.

The chain is built from TRBV6-5 and TRBJ2-7; 7 positions agree with TRBD1. Trimming took 4 bases from V and 3 from J; bases not matched to a gene: 6. Germline V gene lookup returns CDR1 MNHEY and CDR2 SVGAGI. The CDR3 extends over 14 amino acids. The CDR3 protein is CASSLGQVGYEQYF. DNA of the CDR3: TGTGCCAGCAGTTTAGGACAGGTGGGCTACGAGCAGTACTTC.

This clonotype was observed at least ten times. J is TRBJ1-3 and V is TRBV29-1; TRBD1 might be the D (6 bases). The germline V gene has CDR1 SQVTM and CDR2 ANQGSEA. The CDR3 covers 12 residues. Trimming stripped 4 bases from V and 5 bases from J, with 9 bases between. CDR3 loop: CSVGGQRNTIYF. The CDR3, as DNA: TGCAGCGTTGGTGGACAGCGAAACACCATATATTTT.